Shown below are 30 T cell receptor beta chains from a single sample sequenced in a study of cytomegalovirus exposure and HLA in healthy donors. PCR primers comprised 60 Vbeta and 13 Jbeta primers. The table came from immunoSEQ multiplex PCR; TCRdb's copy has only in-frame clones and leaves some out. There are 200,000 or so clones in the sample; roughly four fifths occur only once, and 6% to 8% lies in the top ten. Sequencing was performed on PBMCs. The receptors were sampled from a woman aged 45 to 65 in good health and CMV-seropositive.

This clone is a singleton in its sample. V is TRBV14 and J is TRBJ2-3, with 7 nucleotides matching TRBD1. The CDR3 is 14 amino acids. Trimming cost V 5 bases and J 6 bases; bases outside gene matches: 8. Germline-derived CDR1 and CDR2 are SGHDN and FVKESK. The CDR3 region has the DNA TGTGCCAGCAGCTACTGGACAGGTTCGGATACGCAGTATTTT. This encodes CASSYWTGSDTQYF.

The CDR3 region is CASSPQAQPNTEAFF. The CDR3 DNA follows: TGTGCCAGCTCACCTCAGGCACAGCCGAACACTGAAGCTTTCTTT. The V call is TRBV18, the J call TRBJ1-1; D is unresolved. CDR3 size: 15 residues. Trimming took 3 bases from V and 1 from J, leaving 12 bases between them. Germline assignment: CDR1 KGHSH and CDR2 LQKENI.

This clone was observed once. The CDR3 protein is CASSTGQGAHGYTF. The DNA for the CDR3 is TGCGCCAGCAGCACAGGACAGGGGGCACATGGCTACACCTTC. This chain links TRBV5-1 with TRBJ1-2; TRBD1 matches at 11 bases. Looked up from germline, CDR1 is SGHRS and CDR2 is YFSETQ. The CDR3 length is 14 residues. Trimming at V came to 4 bases and at J to 6 bases, leaving 5 bases not matched to a gene.

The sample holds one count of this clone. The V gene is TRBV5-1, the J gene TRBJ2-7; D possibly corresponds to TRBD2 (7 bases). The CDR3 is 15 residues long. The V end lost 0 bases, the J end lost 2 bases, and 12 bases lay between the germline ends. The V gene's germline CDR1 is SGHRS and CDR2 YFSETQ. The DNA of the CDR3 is TGCGCCAGCAGCTTGGAGGCGGGGGCTGCCTACGAGCAGTACTTC. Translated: CASSLEAGAAYEQYF.

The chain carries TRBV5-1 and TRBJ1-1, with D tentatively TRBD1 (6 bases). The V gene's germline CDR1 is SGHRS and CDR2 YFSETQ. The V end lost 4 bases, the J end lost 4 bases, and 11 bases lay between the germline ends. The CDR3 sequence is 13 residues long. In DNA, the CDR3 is TGCGCCAGCAGCGCTCCAGGGGTCACTGAAGCTTTCTTT. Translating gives CASSAPGVTEAFF.

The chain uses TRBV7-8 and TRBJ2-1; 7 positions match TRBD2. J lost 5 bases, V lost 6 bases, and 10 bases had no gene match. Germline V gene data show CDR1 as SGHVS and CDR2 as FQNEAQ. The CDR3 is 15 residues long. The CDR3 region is CASSLLPGGDNEQFF. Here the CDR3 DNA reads TGTGCCAGCAGTCTACTACCGGGAGGCGACAATGAGCAGTTCTTC. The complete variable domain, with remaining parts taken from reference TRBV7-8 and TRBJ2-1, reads GAGVSQSPRYKVAKRGQDVALRCDPISGHVSLFWYQQALGQGPEFLTYFQNEAQLDKSGLPSDRFFAERPEGSVSTLKIQRTQQEDSAVYLCASSLLPGGDNEQFFGPGTRLTVL.

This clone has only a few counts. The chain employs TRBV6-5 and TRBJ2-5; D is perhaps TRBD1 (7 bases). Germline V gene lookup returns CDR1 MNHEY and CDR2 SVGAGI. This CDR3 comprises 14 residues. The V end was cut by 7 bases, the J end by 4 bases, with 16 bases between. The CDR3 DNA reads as TGTGCCAGCACTCGACAGGGAGGAGGAGAGACCCAGTACTTC. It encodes CASTRQGGGETQYF.

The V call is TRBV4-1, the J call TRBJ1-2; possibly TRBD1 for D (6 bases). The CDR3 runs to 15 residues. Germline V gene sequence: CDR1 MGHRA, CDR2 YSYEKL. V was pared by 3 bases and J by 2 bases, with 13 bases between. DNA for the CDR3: TGCGCCAGCAGCCAGCTCCACAGGGAGAACTATGGCTACACCTTC. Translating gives CASSQLHRENYGYTF.

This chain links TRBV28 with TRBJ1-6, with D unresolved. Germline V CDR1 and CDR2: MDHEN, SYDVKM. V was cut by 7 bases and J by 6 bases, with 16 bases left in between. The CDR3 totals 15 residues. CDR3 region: CASTMEGLGNSPLHF. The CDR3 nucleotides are TGTGCCAGCACCATGGAGGGTCTCGGTAATTCACCCCTCCACTTT. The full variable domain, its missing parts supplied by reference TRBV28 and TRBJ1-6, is DVKVTQSSRYLVKRTGEKVFLECVQDMDHENMFWYRQDPGLGLRLIYFSYDVKMKEKGDIPEGYSVSREKKERFSLILESASTNQTSMYLCASTMEGLGNSPLHFGNGTRLTVT.

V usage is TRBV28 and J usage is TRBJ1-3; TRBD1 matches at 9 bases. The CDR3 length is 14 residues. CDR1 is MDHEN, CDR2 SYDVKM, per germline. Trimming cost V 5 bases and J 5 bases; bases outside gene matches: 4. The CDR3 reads CASSRGQGRNTIYF. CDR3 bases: TGTGCCAGCAGTAGGGGACAGGGACGAAACACCATATATTTT.

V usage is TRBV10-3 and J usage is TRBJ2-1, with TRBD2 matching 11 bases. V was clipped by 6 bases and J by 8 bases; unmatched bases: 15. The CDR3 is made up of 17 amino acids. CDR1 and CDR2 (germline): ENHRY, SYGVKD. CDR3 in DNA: TGTGCCATCAGCCCCACACTAGCGGGAGAGGGAGCGGATGAGCAGTTCTTC. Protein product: CAISPTLAGEGADEQFF.

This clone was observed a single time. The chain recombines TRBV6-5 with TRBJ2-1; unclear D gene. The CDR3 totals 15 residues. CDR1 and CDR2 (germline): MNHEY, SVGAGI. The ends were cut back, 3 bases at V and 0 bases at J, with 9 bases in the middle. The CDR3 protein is CASSYDTYSYNEQFF. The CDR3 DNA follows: TGTGCCAGCAGTTATGACACATACTCCTACAATGAGCAGTTCTTC.

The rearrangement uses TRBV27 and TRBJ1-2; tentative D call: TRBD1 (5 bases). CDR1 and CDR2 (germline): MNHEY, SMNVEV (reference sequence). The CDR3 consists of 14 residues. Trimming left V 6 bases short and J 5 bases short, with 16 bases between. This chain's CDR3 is CASRGWGRGYGYTF. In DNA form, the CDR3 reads TGTGCCAGCAGGGGATGGGGCAGAGGATATGGCTACACCTTC.

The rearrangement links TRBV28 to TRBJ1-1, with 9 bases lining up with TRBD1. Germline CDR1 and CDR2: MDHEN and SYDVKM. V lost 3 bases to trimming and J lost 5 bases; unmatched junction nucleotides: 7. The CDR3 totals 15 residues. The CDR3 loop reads CASSLHRGQGTEAFF. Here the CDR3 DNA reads TGTGCCAGCAGTTTGCACAGGGGGCAGGGGACTGAAGCTTTCTTT.

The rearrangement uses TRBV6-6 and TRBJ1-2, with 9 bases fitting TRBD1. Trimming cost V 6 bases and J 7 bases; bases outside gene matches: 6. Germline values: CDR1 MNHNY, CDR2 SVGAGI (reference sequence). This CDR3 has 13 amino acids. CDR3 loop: CASRTQGASGYTF. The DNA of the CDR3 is TGTGCCAGCAGGACACAGGGGGCATCTGGCTACACCTTC.

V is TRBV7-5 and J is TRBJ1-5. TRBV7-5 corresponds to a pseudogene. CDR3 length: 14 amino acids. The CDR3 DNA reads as TGTGTCAGAAGCTTAAAAAGAGGTTGTCAGCCCCAGCATTTT. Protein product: CVRSLKRGCQPQHF.

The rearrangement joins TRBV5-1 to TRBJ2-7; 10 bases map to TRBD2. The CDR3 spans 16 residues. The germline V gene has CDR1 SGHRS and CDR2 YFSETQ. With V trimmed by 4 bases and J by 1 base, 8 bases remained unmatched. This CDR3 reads CASSPGPTSGSYEQYF. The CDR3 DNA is TGCGCCAGCAGCCCCGGACCGACTAGCGGGTCCTACGAGCAGTACTTC.

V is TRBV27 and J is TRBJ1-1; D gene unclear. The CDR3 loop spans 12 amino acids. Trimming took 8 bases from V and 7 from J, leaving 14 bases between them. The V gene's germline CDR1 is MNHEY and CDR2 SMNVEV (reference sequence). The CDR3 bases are TGTGCCAGCGGCCCCTTAGGAGGTGAAGCTTTCTTT. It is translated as CASGPLGGEAFF.

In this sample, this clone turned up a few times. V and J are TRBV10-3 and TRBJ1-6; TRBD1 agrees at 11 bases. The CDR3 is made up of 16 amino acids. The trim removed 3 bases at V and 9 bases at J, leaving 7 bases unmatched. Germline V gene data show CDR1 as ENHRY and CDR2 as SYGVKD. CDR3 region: CAISDAGTGGFSPLHF. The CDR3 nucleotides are TGTGCCATCAGTGACGCGGGGACAGGGGGATTTTCACCCCTCCACTTT.

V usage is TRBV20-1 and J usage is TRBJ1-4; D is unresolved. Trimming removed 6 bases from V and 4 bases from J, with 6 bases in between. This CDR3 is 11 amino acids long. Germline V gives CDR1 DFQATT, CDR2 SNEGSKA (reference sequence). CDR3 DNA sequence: TGCAGTGCGATACTTAATGAAAAACTGTTTTTT. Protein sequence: CSAILNEKLFF.

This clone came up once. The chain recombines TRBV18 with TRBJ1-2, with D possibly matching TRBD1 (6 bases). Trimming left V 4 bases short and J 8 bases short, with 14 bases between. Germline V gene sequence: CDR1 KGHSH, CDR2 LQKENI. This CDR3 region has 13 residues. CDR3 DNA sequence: TGTGCCAGCTCACTCGGACAGTCTAGGGGCTACACCTTC. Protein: CASSLGQSRGYTF. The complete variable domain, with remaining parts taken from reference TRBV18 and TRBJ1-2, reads NAGVMQNPRHLVRRRGQEARLRCSPMKGHSHVYWYRQLPEEGLKFMVYLQKENIIDESGMPKERFSAEFPKEGPSILRIQQVVRGDSAAYFCASSLGQSRGYTFGSGTRLTVV.

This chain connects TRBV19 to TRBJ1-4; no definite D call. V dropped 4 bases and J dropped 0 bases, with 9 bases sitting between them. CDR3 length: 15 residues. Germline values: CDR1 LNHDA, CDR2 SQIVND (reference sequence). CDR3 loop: CASSSQSATNEKLFF. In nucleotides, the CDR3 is TGTGCCAGTAGTAGCCAGTCTGCAACTAATGAAAAACTGTTTTTT.

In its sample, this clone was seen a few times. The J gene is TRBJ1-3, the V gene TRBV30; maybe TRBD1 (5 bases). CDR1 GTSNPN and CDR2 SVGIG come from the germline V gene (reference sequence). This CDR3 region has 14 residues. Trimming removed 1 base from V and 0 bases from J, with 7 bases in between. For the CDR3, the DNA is TGTGCCTGGAGTGGGGGCAACTCTGGAAACACCATATATTTT. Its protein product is CAWSGGNSGNTIYF. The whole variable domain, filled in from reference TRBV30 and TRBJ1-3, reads SQTIHQWPATLVQPVGSPLSLECTVEGTSNPNLYWYRQAAGRGLQLLFYSVGIGQISSEVPQNLSASRPQDRQFILSSKKLLLSDSGFYLCAWSGGNSGNTIYFGEGSWLTVV.

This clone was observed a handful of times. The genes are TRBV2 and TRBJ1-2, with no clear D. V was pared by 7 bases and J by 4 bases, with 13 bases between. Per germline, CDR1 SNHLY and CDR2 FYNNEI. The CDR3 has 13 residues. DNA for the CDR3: TGTGCCAGCAAGCCCCAGAGACTCTATGGCTACACCTTC. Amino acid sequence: CASKPQRLYGYTF.

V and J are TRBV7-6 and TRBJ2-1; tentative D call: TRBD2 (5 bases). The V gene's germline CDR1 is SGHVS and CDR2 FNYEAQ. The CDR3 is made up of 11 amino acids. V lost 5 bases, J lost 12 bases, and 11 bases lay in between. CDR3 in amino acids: CASSQDAGQFF. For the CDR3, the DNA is TGTGCCAGCAGCCAGGACGCGGGGCAGTTCTTC.

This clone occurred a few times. The CDR3 spells CASSLRGTGELFF. The CDR3 DNA reads as TGTGCCAGCAGCCTCCGGGGCACCGGGGAGCTGTTTTTT. The chain is built from TRBV16 and TRBJ2-2, with a possible D match to TRBD2 (5 bases). Per the germline V gene, CDR1 is KGHSY and CDR2 is FQNENV. Trimming removed 4 bases at V and 4 bases at J, with 7 bases between. This CDR3 is built from 13 residues. The full variable domain, rest sourced from reference TRBV16 and TRBJ2-2, is GEEVAQTPKHLVRGEGQKAKLYCAPIKGHSYVFWYQQVLKNEFKFLISFQNENVFDETGMPKERFSAKCLPNSPCSLEIQATKLEDSAVYFCASSLRGTGELFFGEGSRLTVL.

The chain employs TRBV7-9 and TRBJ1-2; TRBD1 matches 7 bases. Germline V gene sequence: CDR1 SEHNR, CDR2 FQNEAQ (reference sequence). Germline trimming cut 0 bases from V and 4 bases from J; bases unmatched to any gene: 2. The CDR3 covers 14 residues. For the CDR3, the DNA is TGTGCCAGCAGCTTAGCCGCAGGGGGCTATGGCTACACCTTC. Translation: CASSLAAGGYGYTF.

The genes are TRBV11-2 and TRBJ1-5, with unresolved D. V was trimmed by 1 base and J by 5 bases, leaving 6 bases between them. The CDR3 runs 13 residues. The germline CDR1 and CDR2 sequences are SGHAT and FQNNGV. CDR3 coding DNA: TGTGCCAGCAGCTTAGTGGAGGATCAGCCCCAGCATTTT. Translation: CASSLVEDQPQHF. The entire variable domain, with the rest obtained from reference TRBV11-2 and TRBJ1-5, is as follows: EAGVAQSPRYKIIEKRQSVAFWCNPISGHATLYWYQQILGQGPKLLIQFQNNGVVDDSQLPKDRFSAERLKGVDSTLKIQPAKLEDSAVYLCASSLVEDQPQHFGDGTRLSIL.

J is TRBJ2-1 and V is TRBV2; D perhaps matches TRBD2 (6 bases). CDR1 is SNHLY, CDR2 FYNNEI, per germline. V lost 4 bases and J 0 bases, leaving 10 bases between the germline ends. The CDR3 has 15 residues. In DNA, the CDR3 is TGTGCCAGCAGTGTCCGGGAGAGCTCCTACAATGAGCAGTTCTTC. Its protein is CASSVRESSYNEQFF.

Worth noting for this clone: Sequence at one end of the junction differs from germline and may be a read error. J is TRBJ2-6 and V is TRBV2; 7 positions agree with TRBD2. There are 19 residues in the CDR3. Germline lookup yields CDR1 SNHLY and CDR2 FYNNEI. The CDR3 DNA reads TGTGCCAGCAGTCACTCTGAGCGGGGAGCTGTCTCTGGGGCCAACGGCCTGACTTTC. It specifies CASSHSERGAVSGANGLTF.